The present T cell receptor (beta chain) was sequenced within a study of blood T cells in healthy people across ages. A word on this clonotype: No antigen is known for it.

Primers used in a second PCR of roughly 7 to 12 cycles were a sample-barcoded 5' primer and a J-beta primer mix. Unique molecular identifiers of 12 random nucleotides labeled each cDNA. Sequencing recovered at least 3 million CDR3-containing paired-end reads from each sample. TCRdb recomputed calls from the 5' RACE reads with MiXCR, one row per CDR3 protein. The data show fewer than 800,000 distinct CDR3 sequences, with over 20% seen just once and 3.6% held by the top ten. General observations from the study: Because donor CMV status was unknown, expanded clonotype changes were possibly confounded.

Germline V gene lookup returns CDR1 MNHNS and CDR2 SASEGT. V lost 1 base and J lost 2, with 15 bases in between. This CDR3 is built from 16 residues. The sequenced material came from blood. The source is a man between 65 and 85 years old in good health. The gene calls are TRBV6-1 and TRBJ2-7, with D possibly being TRBD1 or TRBD2 (5 bases each). As DNA, the CDR3 is TGTGCCAGCAGTGAAGGACACGGGGCAGGGACCTACGAGCAGTACTTC. This gives the protein CASSEGHGAGTYEQYF.